The 3 T cell receptor beta chains given below trace back to one sample, sequenced in a study of cytomegalovirus exposure and HLA in healthy donors. Both 60 Vbeta primers and 13 Jbeta primers went into the PCR. The protocol was immunoSEQ multiplex PCR, while the TCRdb copy is restricted to in-frame clones and leaves out a portion. The profile shows 140,000 to 150,000 clones, roughly 66% of them singletons. The sequenced material came from PBMCs. These receptors were collected from a woman aged 18-29 years in good health and CMV-seronegative.

The chain uses TRBV11-1 and TRBJ1-2; D unresolved. CDR1 and CDR2 (germline): SGHAT, FQDESV (reference sequence). CDR3 length: 15 residues. V lost 5 bases and J 2 bases, leaving 15 bases between the germline ends. In DNA form, the CDR3 reads TGTGCCAGCAGCCGAGGGCGGCGCCTCAACTATGGCTACACCTTC. It codes for CASSRGRRLNYGYTF.

The chain combines TRBV11-2 with TRBJ1-4, with TRBD1 identical over 8 bases. This CDR3 has 13 residues. V gave up 5 bases and J gave up 8 bases; unmatched junction bases: 4. Germline loops: CDR1 SGHAT, CDR2 FQNNGV. The CDR3 DNA follows: TGTGCCAGCAGCACACAGGGGGGAGAAAAACTGTTTTTT. Protein product: CASSTQGGEKLFF.

This clone was seen once. The CDR3 loop is CAISYSSQGIMNTEAFF. Here the CDR3 DNA reads TGTGCCATCAGTTATTCCTCACAGGGCATAATGAACACTGAAGCTTTCTTT. The chain combines TRBV10-3 with TRBJ1-1, with D perhaps matching TRBD1 (6 bases). With 5 bases removed from V and 0 bases from J, the gap between germline ends came to 19 bases. The length of the CDR3 is 17 residues. The germline CDR1 and CDR2 sequences are ENHRY and SYGVKD.